The clone carrying this TCR beta chain was picked up a small number of times. This sample was taken from a study of beta chain features in type 1 diabetes. This CDR3 is built from 13 residues. The V end lost 5 bases, the J end lost 10 bases, and 17 bases lay between the germline ends. Germline CDR1 MNHEY, CDR2 SVGAGI. Every isolated RNA sample was fully reverse transcribed, so sequencing captured expressed TCRB transcripts. Here immunoSEQ multiplex PCR was the method, and the copy in TCRdb shows in-frame clones only, minus some. The table shows about 320,000 clones, with around 15% occurring only once.

Sample: central memory CD4+ T cells from blood. The rearrangement uses TRBV6-5 and TRBJ2-5; the D gene is possibly TRBD1 (5 bases). This clonotype originated in a man between 25 and 39 years old in good health. CDR3 loop: CASSLRASWDQYF. In nucleotides, the CDR3 is TGTGCCAGCAGTCTCAGGGCCTCTTGGGACCAGTACTTC.